This T cell receptor (beta chain) stems from a study of CXCR3-negative and CXCR3-positive naive CD8 T cells. Concerning this clonotype itself: Its antigen is as yet unknown.

UMI-labeled 5' RACE yielded the TRB cDNA libraries. TCRdb reprocessed the 5' RACE reads, keeping one entry per CDR3 protein, no DNA. The ten top clones account for 0.5% to 0.6%, within a sample of over 70,000 distinct CDR3 sequences. Study-wide findings and caveats: Similar TRBV-TRBJ usage was seen in naive cells (both CXCR3-negative and CXCR3-positive), but memory cells differed. The TRB CDR3s that CXCR3-positive naive cells carried were more hydrophobic than those of CXCR3-negative naive cells.

This CDR3 has 14 amino acids. The clonotype was recovered from a human donor in good health. Some clones in this sample may be carry-over from other donors' samples. V is TRBV12-3 or TRBV12-4 and J is TRBJ2-7; the TCRdb D gene call, TRBD1, has no DNA to confirm it. The sequenced sample was naive CXCR3+ CD8+ T cells from blood. The subset was: CD45RO-CCR7+CD27+CD95- naive CD8+ T cells expressing CXCR3 (TNR3+). The chain's CDR3 is CASSPPSAPYEQYF.